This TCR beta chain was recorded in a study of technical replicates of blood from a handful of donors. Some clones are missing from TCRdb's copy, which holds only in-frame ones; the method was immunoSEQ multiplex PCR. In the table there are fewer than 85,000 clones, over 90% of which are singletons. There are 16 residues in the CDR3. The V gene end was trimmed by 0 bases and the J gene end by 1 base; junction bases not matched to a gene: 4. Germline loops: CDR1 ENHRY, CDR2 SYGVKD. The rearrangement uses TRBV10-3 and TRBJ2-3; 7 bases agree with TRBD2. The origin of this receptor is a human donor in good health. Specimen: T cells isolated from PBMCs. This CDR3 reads CAISESGAGGTDTQYF. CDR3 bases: TGTGCCATCAGTGAGTCTGGCGCGGGGGGCACAGATACGCAGTATTTT.